This T cell receptor (beta chain) is drawn from a study of blood T cell repertoires in COVID-19. Study background: Whether acute or convalescent, the COVID-19 samples came from the United States, Italy and Spain. Nucleic acid was either cDNA or gDNA, and it came from T cells, B-cell-depleted T cells, or PBMCs.

In Seattle, patients joined the study during active infection and were tracked longitudinally. Germline loops: CDR1 SGHTA, CDR2 FQGNSA. This CDR3 region has 16 residues. V lost 5 bases to trimming and J lost 4 bases, with 15 bases between them. Method: immunoSEQ multiplex PCR; TCRdb's copy keeps in-frame clones and lacks some. Here the sample spans 440,000 or so clones, 70% to 90% being singletons. This TCR was sampled from a woman aged 40-49 years with COVID-19, enrolled during active disease. The chain joins TRBV7-2 to TRBJ1-6; D may be TRBD1 (5 bases). The sequencing input was peripheral blood. CDR3 residues: CASSHAAGKYNSPLHF. In DNA form, the CDR3 reads TGTGCCAGCAGCCACGCGGCAGGGAAGTATAATTCACCCCTCCACTTT.